The 19 T cell receptor beta chains reported below all come from one sample, sequenced in a study of blood T cell repertoires in COVID-19. Clones were read by immunoSEQ multiplex PCR, and TCRdb kept only the in-frame ones, dropping some. The repertoire has 60,000 to 65,000 clones, 84% of them found once; the top ten carry approximately 5.6%. The sequencing input was peripheral blood. Receptor source: a woman in her fifties or sixties with acute or convalescent COVID-19.

The V and J genes are TRBV9 and TRBJ2-6; 8 bases map to TRBD2. CDR3 size: 16 residues. V was clipped by 4 bases and J by 2 bases; unmatched bases: 5. From germline, CDR1 is SGDLS and CDR2 YYNGEE. The CDR3 DNA sequence: TGTGCCAGCAGCTCTTCCGGGGGGGCTGGGGCCAACGTCCTGACTTTC. As protein: CASSSSGGAGANVLTF.

This chain joins TRBV1 and TRBJ1-5. TRBV1 is annotated as a pseudogene. The CDR3 runs to 18 residues. This CDR3 is CTSSQDSRRMFSNQPQHF. The CDR3 bases are TGCACCAGCAGCCAAGATAGTAGGAGAATGTTTAGCAATCAGCCCCAGCATTTT.

The chain employs TRBV9 and TRBJ1-6; 7 positions agree with TRBD1. CDR3 length: 16 residues. The J segment lost 5 bases and the V segment lost 4 bases, leaving 9 bases of the junction unmatched. CDR1 and CDR2 (germline): SGDLS, YYNGEE. CDR3 amino acids: CASSLTGLGDNSPLHF. The CDR3 DNA reads as TGTGCCAGCAGCTTGACAGGGTTGGGGGATAATTCACCCCTCCACTTT.

CDR3 DNA: TGTGCCAGCAGCCAAGTTTCGCGGGGACGACACGAGACCCAGTACTTC. It is translated as CASSQVSRGRHETQYF. The V call is TRBV3-1 (or the pseudogene TRBV3-2), the J call TRBJ2-5, with TRBD2 as a possible D gene (6 bases). This CDR3 spans 16 amino acids. V was trimmed by 1 base and J by 5 bases, leaving 17 bases between them. The germline V gene has CDR1 LGHDT and CDR2 YNNKEL (reference sequence).

The chain is built from TRBV2 and TRBJ2-2; TRBD2 agrees at 8 bases. This CDR3 comprises 14 residues. CDR1 and CDR2 (germline): SNHLY, FYNNEI. The junction had 3 bases not matched to a gene; V was cut back by 6 bases and J by 3 bases. The CDR3 nucleotides are TGTGCCAGCAGGAGCGGGGGCCACACCGGGGAGCTGTTTTTT. This translates into CASRSGGHTGELFF. Looking up the rest from reference TRBV2 and TRBJ2-2 gives the full variable domain: EPEVTQTPSHQVTQMGQEVILRCVPISNHLYFYWYRQILGQKVEFLVSFYNNEISEKSEIFDDQFSVERPDGSNFTLKIRSTKLEDSAMYFCASRSGGHTGELFFGEGSRLTVL.

The J gene is TRBJ1-1, the V gene TRBV10-3; no clear D. Trimming removed 4 bases from V and 0 bases from J, with 9 bases in between. The CDR3 runs to 14 residues. Germline CDR1 reads ENHRY; CDR2 reads SYGVKD. CDR3 loop: CAISAQDLNTEAFF. CDR3 DNA: TGTGCCATCAGTGCTCAGGACTTGAACACTGAAGCTTTCTTT.

V is TRBV7-9 and J is TRBJ1-1; D might be TRBD1 (6 bases). The CDR3 runs 15 residues. CDR1 is SEHNR and CDR2 is FQNEAQ in the germline V gene (reference sequence). V lost 5 bases and J 4 bases, leaving 17 bases between the germline ends. The CDR3 loop reads CASSTVQGRGTEAFF. In DNA, the CDR3 is TGTGCCAGCAGCACAGTACAGGGTCGGGGCACTGAAGCTTTCTTT.

This clone was found once. The chain links TRBV5-1 to TRBJ2-5; 11 positions agree with TRBD2. With V trimmed by 0 bases and J by 5 bases, 6 bases remained unmatched. Germline V gene lookup returns CDR1 SGHRS and CDR2 YFSETQ. The CDR3 spans 16 residues. The CDR3 sequence: CASSLDVAGGPETQYF. The CDR3 DNA sequence: TGCGCCAGCAGCTTGGATGTAGCGGGGGGGCCCGAGACCCAGTACTTC.

This clone was picked up one time. The gene calls are TRBV5-1 and TRBJ2-1; 8 positions agree with TRBD1. Trimming at V came to 5 bases and at J to 7 bases, leaving 8 bases not matched to a gene. Germline lookup yields CDR1 SGHRS and CDR2 YFSETQ. The length of the CDR3 is 14 residues. DNA for the CDR3: TGCGCCAGCAGAACCGGGACAGGAGAAAATGAGCAGTTCTTC. This gives the protein CASRTGTGENEQFF.

The chain is built from TRBV29-1 and TRBJ1-2; D is unclear. Germline values: CDR1 SQVTM, CDR2 ANQGSEA. Trimming took 3 bases from V and 4 from J, leaving 6 bases between them. The CDR3 runs to 11 residues. CDR3 sequence reads: CSVEGGYGYTF. Written as DNA, the CDR3 is TGCAGCGTTGAGGGAGGCTATGGCTACACCTTC.

This clone was detected ten times or more. The CDR3 DNA follows: TGTGCCAGCAGCTTGACCCCGGGACAGGGGATCTCACCCCTCCACTTT. Translation gives CASSLTPGQGISPLHF. The chain joins TRBV5-6 to TRBJ1-6; 10 bases map to TRBD1. The CDR3 runs to 16 residues. CDR1 SGHDT and CDR2 YYEEEE come from the germline V gene. After removal of 1 base from V and 10 bases from J, the junction contained 8 bases not matched to a gene. Based on the CDR3 plus reference TRBV5-6 and TRBJ1-6, the full variable domain is DAGVTQSPTHLIKTRGQQVTLRCSPKSGHDTVSWYQQALGQGPQFIFQYYEEEERQRGNFPDRFSGHQFPNYSSELNVNALLLGDSALYLCASSLTPGQGISPLHFGNGTRLTVT.

The V and J genes are TRBV24-1 and TRBJ1-2; 9 nucleotides line up with TRBD1. This CDR3 has 12 residues. With 9 bases clipped from V and 7 bases from J, the junction kept 5 bases outside the gene matches. Germline V gene sequence: CDR1 KGHDR, CDR2 SFDVKD. The DNA of the CDR3 is TGTGCCACCTGGGACAGGGTCGGTGGCTACACCTTC. It specifies CATWDRVGGYTF.

The gene calls are TRBV9 and TRBJ1-2; D gene uncertain. V shed 0 bases and J shed 8 bases, with 11 bases lying between them. CDR1 and CDR2 from the germline V gene are SGDLS and YYNGEE. This CDR3 spans 13 amino acids. This CDR3 reads CASSVVEGSGYTF. DNA of the CDR3: TGTGCCAGCAGCGTAGTGGAGGGAAGCGGCTACACCTTC.

The V and J genes are TRBV20-1 and TRBJ1-5, with a possible D match to TRBD1 (6 bases). V lost 3 bases and J 6 bases, leaving 18 bases between the germline ends. The CDR3 is made up of 15 amino acids. The germline V gene encodes CDR1 DFQATT and CDR2 SNEGSKA (reference sequence). The CDR3: CSASLQGRTSQPQHF. CDR3 nucleotides: TGCAGTGCTAGTTTACAGGGAAGGACTAGTCAGCCCCAGCATTTT.

The chain couples TRBV2 to TRBJ1-1; possible D gene TRBD1, 5 bases. The CDR3 covers 15 residues. Looked up from germline, CDR1 is SNHLY and CDR2 is FYNNEI. Trimming left V 6 bases short and J 1 base short, with 15 bases between. CDR3 sequence reads: CASRGLGGRNTEAFF. CDR3 nucleotide sequence: TGTGCCAGCAGGGGGCTTGGGGGGAGGAACACTGAAGCTTTCTTT.

V is TRBV2 and J is TRBJ2-3, with 7 positions matching TRBD2. From germline, CDR1 is SNHLY and CDR2 FYNNEI. The CDR3 sequence is 15 residues long. With 6 bases clipped from V and 6 bases from J, the junction kept 12 bases outside the gene matches. CDR3 bases: TGTGCCAGCAGCCCAGACATACTACTAGCGGATACGCAGTATTTT. Protein product: CASSPDILLADTQYF. The whole variable domain, remainder taken from reference TRBV2 and TRBJ2-3, is EPEVTQTPSHQVTQMGQEVILRCVPISNHLYFYWYRQILGQKVEFLVSFYNNEISEKSEIFDDQFSVERPDGSNFTLKIRSTKLEDSAMYFCASSPDILLADTQYFGPGTRLTVL.

This clone has a single count. The V and J genes are TRBV15 and TRBJ1-4; D is unresolved. V was cut by 0 bases and J by 4 bases, with 9 bases left in between. The CDR3 sequence is 15 residues long. CDR1 is LNHNV and CDR2 is YYDKDF in the germline V gene (reference sequence). The CDR3 loop reads CATSREGNGNEKLFF. CDR3 bases: TGTGCCACCAGCAGAGAGGGCAACGGTAATGAAAAACTGTTTTTT.

This clone was found once. The chain recombines TRBV6-5 with TRBJ1-2, with 9 bases lining up with TRBD1. The CDR3 is 13 residues long. J was trimmed by 6 bases and V by 8 bases; bases with no gene match: 7. The germline CDR1 and CDR2 sequences are MNHEY and SVGAGI. The CDR3 spells CASATGGRHGYTF. CDR3 coding DNA: TGTGCCAGCGCCACAGGGGGCAGACATGGCTACACCTTC.

The chain employs TRBV7-2 and TRBJ2-7, with unresolved D. The CDR3 runs 14 residues. V lost 1 base to trimming and J lost 6 bases, with 13 bases between them. Germline CDR1 is SGHTA and CDR2 is FQGNSA. CDR3 in DNA: TGTGCCAGCAGCTTAGACGGGTGGCAAGGCGAGCAGTACTTC. Its translation is CASSLDGWQGEQYF.